Listed below are T cell receptor beta chains from one sample, sequenced in a study of blood T cell repertoires in COVID-19. Sequencing was performed with immunoSEQ multiplex PCR; in TCRdb, only in-frame clones are kept and a portion is missing. The sample lists approximately 200,000 clones, approximately 89% occurring once. Sequenced: PBMCs or T cells enriched from blood (not recorded which). These receptors all come from a woman in her thirties or forties with acute COVID-19. Both conserved end residues are part of each CDR3. Each record gives: V gene, clone size, J gene, D gene, CDR3 length, CDR3 protein, CDR3 DNA. D genes are given only for firm matches. Rows may omit the clone size; those that give it use once, few, many or a size class.

>TRBV27|NA|TRBJ2-1|NA|14
CASSPSGSYNEQFF
TGTGCCAGCAGTCCCAGCGGCTCCTACAATGAGCAGTTCTTC
>TRBV6-5|NA|TRBJ1-1|NA|14
CASSSRRDFAEAFF
TGTGCCAGCAGTTCCCGCCGGGACTTCGCTGAAGCTTTCTTT
>TRBV6-5|NA|TRBJ2-5|NA|13
CASRPWGEGAQYF
TGTGCCAGCAGACCATGGGGGGAAGGGGCCCAGTACTTC
>TRBV7-2|NA|TRBJ2-1|TRBD2|13
CASSLGGSGEQFF
TGTGCCAGCAGCTTAGGCGGGAGCGGTGAGCAGTTCTTC
>TRBV5-1|NA|TRBJ2-5|TRBD1|13
CARPGDRLETQYF
TGCGCCAGACCCGGGGACAGGCTGGAGACCCAGTACTTC
>TRBV13|once|TRBJ2-6|NA|16
CASSLLSGYGANVLTF
TGTGCCAGCAGCTTATTATCAGGGTATGGGGCCAACGTCCTGACTTTC
>TRBV6-2/TRBV6-3|few|TRBJ1-1|TRBD1|14
CASSVPGGSAEAFF
TGTGCCAGCAGCGTTCCAGGGGGCAGCGCTGAAGCTTTCTTT
>TRBV12-3/TRBV12-4|NA|TRBJ1-1|TRBD1|13
CASSRQGWTEAFF
TGTGCCAGCAGCCGACAGGGTTGGACTGAAGCTTTCTTT
>TRBV6-6|NA|TRBJ1-2|TRBD1|14
CASSTSRGLGGYTF
TGTGCCAGCAGTACCTCCAGGGGGCTGGGCGGCTACACCTTC
>TRBV12-3/TRBV12-4|NA|TRBJ2-1|NA|12
CASSYTGNEQFF
TGTGCCAGCAGTTATACGGGGAATGAGCAGTTCTTC
>TRBV6-5|NA|TRBJ1-2|TRBD1|14
CASRQGTGNYGYTF
TGTGCCAGCAGACAGGGGACGGGTAACTATGGCTACACCTTC
>TRBV6-6|NA|TRBJ1-4|TRBD1|15
CASSPGQGRNEKLFF
TGTGCCAGCAGCCCGGGACAGGGACGGAATGAAAAACTGTTTTTT
>TRBV5-1|NA|TRBJ1-2|NA|15
CASSLTVTPTYGYTF
TGCGCCAGCAGCTTGACAGTGACCCCTACCTATGGCTACACCTTC
>TRBV11-2|NA|TRBJ2-7|TRBD2|15
CASSLGGGTIYEQYF
TGTGCCAGCAGCTTAGGGGGAGGGACCATCTACGAGCAGTACTTC
>TRBV7-9|NA|TRBJ2-7|TRBD1|14
CASSTPGTGGEQYF
TGTGCCAGCAGCACCCCCGGGACAGGGGGCGAGCAGTACTTC
>TRBV27|NA|TRBJ2-7|NA|11
CASSSGYEQYF
TGTGCCAGCAGTTCAGGCTACGAGCAGTACTTC
>TRBV7-3|NA|TRBJ2-1|NA|13
CASSLTTANEQFF
TGTGCCAGCAGCTTAACGACAGCCAATGAGCAGTTCTTC